Below are 11 T cell receptor beta chains sequenced from a single sample in a study of control samples from healthy donors and cancer patients (dated by TCRdb to about 2020). The receptor library was made with the immunoSEQ multiplex PCR assay. TCRdb took this table from immuneACCESS and kept in-frame rearrangements with V and J called. Such tables lack part of the clones; where checked against another copy, unresolved V genes explain under half of the gap, and the rest is unexplained. The sample yields 20,000 to 30,000 clones; approximately 85% were counted once. Less than 8% of the sample comes from the top ten. Sequencing used PBMCs. These receptors were collected from a woman aged 60-75 years with head and neck cancer.

The J gene is TRBJ2-1, the V gene TRBV7-9, with a possible D match to TRBD1 (6 bases). CDR1 is SEHNR, CDR2 FQNEAQ, per germline (reference sequence). The CDR3 extends over 18 amino acids. V lost 1 base and J lost 0, with 16 bases in between. DNA of the CDR3: TGTGCCAGCAGCTTAGGGCCCACAGGGTGGGGCTCCTACAATGAGCAGTTCTTC. This sequence encodes CASSLGPTGWGSYNEQFF.

The chain has TRBV12-3 or TRBV12-4 and TRBJ1-6; tentative D call: TRBD1 (5 bases). The CDR3 contains 13 residues. The V gene lost 4 bases and the J gene lost 8 bases, with 9 bases spanning the gap. The CDR3 is CASSSTRDSPLHF. The CDR3, as DNA: TGTGCCAGCAGTTCCACCAGGGATTCACCCCTCCACTTT.

The chain combines TRBV18 with TRBJ1-5; D gene ambiguous. CDR3 length equals 13 residues. The V gene lost 2 bases and the J gene lost 0 bases, with 2 bases spanning the gap. CDR1 KGHSH and CDR2 LQKENI come from the germline V gene. CDR3 loop: CASSPDSNQPQHF. CDR3 DNA: TGTGCCAGCTCACCAGATAGCAATCAGCCCCAGCATTTT.

V usage is TRBV6-5 and J usage is TRBJ2-7; 10 bases are a match to TRBD1. The CDR3 is 15 amino acids. With V trimmed by 6 bases and J by 1 base, 6 bases remained unmatched. The germline CDR1 and CDR2 sequences are MNHEY and SVGAGI. The CDR3 DNA sequence: TGTGCCAGCAGGGCGGGACAGGGGCTTTCCTACGAGCAGTACTTC. This translates into CASRAGQGLSYEQYF.

The V gene is TRBV5-1, the J gene TRBJ1-6; D gene uncertain. V was pared by 6 bases and J by 0 bases, with 7 bases between. The CDR3 runs 14 residues. Germline CDR1 SGHRS, CDR2 YFSETQ. The CDR3 loop reads CASTESSYNSPLHF. CDR3 DNA: TGCGCCAGCACCGAGAGCTCCTATAATTCACCCCTCCACTTT.

Note on this clone: A read error may produce the germline difference seen at one junction end. This chain joins TRBV5-1 and TRBJ2-4; tentative D call: TRBD1 (6 bases). CDR1 is SGHRS, CDR2 YFSETQ, per germline. The CDR3 is 12 residues long. The CDR3 DNA reads as TGCGCCAGCAGCTTCACCATAGAGCACAGGGACTTC. It translates to CASSFTIEHRDF.

This clone showed up just once. The chain combines TRBV4-1 with TRBJ1-3; D may be TRBD1 (5 bases). The CDR3 consists of 15 residues. Germline V lookup: CDR1 MGHRA, CDR2 YSYEKL. Deletions cut 1 base from V and 4 bases from J, with 11 bases between. The CDR3: CASSQAGTAGNTIYF. The CDR3 coding sequence is TGCGCCAGCAGCCAAGCCGGGACGGCGGGAAACACCATATATTTT.

The J gene is TRBJ1-2, the V gene TRBV7-9; no definite D call. The CDR3 is 15 amino acids. V was clipped by 3 bases and J by 1 base, with 12 bases between them. CDR1 and CDR2 (germline): SEHNR, FQNEAQ (reference sequence). The CDR3: CASSFLPASNYGYTF. In nucleotides, the CDR3 is TGTGCCAGCAGCTTTCTCCCTGCTAGTAACTATGGCTACACCTTC. The whole variable domain, remainder taken from reference TRBV7-9 and TRBJ1-2, is DTGVSQNPRHKITKRGQNVTFRCDPISEHNRLYWYRQTLGQGPEFLTYFQNEAQLEKSRLLSDRFSAERPKGSFSTLEIQRTEQGDSAMYLCASSFLPASNYGYTFGSGTRLTVV.

The rearrangement links TRBV6-5 to TRBJ1-2; D remains ambiguous. Germline CDR1 and CDR2: MNHEY and SVGAGI. The CDR3 is 15 amino acids. Trimming removed 5 bases from V and 2 bases from J, with 15 bases in between. CDR3 nucleotides: TGTGCCAGCAGTAAATCTTTTGGGATCAACTATGGCTACACCTTC. Amino acids: CASSKSFGINYGYTF.

This clone was seen just once. This chain's CDR3 is CASSVGGTNYGYTF. As DNA, the CDR3 is TGTGCCAGCAGCGTAGGAGGGACCAACTATGGCTACACCTTC. V and J are TRBV9 and TRBJ1-2, with D possibly TRBD1 on 5 matching bases. Germline V gene lookup returns CDR1 SGDLS and CDR2 YYNGEE. The CDR3 totals 14 residues. Trimming left V 0 bases short and J 2 bases short, with 8 bases between.

This CDR3 is CASSLAVGSRAFF. DNA of the CDR3: TGTGCCAGCAGCTTAGCAGTGGGTTCTAGGGCTTTCTTT. The chain has TRBV13 and TRBJ1-1; no clear D. Trimming stripped 1 base from V and 11 bases from J, with 14 bases between. CDR3 length equals 13 residues. From germline, CDR1 is PRHDT and CDR2 FYEKMQ (reference sequence).